The 30 T cell receptor beta chains in this list originate from one sample, sequenced in a study of T-cell reconstitution after alpha-beta-depleted transplantation in children. As it was prepared, the TCRbeta library received unique molecular identifiers. TCRdb fed the PCR reads into MiXCR, producing one record per CDR3 protein. Of 200,000 to 250,000 distinct CDR3 sequences listed, approximately 8.4% are singletons. The sequencing used PBMCs, mostly from graft donor cells, collected 360 days after TCRalphabeta/CD19-depleted stem cell transplant. The source of these receptors is a male patient between 2 and 10 years old who had a stem cell transplant for acute myeloid leukemia, so the T cells may come from the graft donor.

This clonotype was seen at least ten times. The rearrangement uses TRBV20-1 and TRBJ2-1; D remains unclear. The CDR3 sequence is 16 residues long. From germline, CDR1 is DFQATT and CDR2 SNEGSKA (reference sequence). Trimming took 6 bases from V and 0 from J, leaving 18 bases between them. CDR3 sequence (DNA): TGCAGTGCCCAACGGTCCGCTGTGAGCTCCTACAATGAGCAGTTCTTC. Residues: CSAQRSAVSSYNEQFF.

This clonotype was counted a few times. The rearrangement uses TRBV12-3 or TRBV12-4 and TRBJ2-2; D possibly corresponds to TRBD2 (6 bases). The CDR3 contains 15 residues. Trimming cost V 7 bases and J 5 bases, with 17 bases left between them. In nucleotides, the CDR3 is TGTGCCAGCACCCCGACTAGTTTTGTGACCGGGGAGCTGTTTTTT. Translating it yields CASTPTSFVTGELFF.

This clonotype was found a few times. The chain carries TRBV4-3 and TRBJ2-3; 9 positions match TRBD2. Per germline, CDR1 LGHNA and CDR2 YSLEER. V shed 1 base and J 4 bases; nucleotides not matched to a gene: 3. The CDR3 contains 15 residues. The chain's CDR3 is CASSQVAGGPDTQYF. CDR3 coding DNA: TGCGCCAGCAGCCAAGTGGCGGGAGGGCCAGATACGCAGTATTTT.

There are a few counts of this clonotype. The chain joins TRBV20-1 to TRBJ2-7; 8 bases fit TRBD1. Germline assignment: CDR1 DFQATT and CDR2 SNEGSKA (reference sequence). The CDR3 is 15 amino acids. The trim removed 5 bases at V and 6 bases at J, leaving 15 bases unmatched. Here the CDR3 DNA reads TGCAGTGCTGGCTCCGGGACAGGAGGTATTAGCGAGCAGTACGTC. This codes for CSAGSGTGGISEQYV.

V and J are TRBV5-1 and TRBJ2-5; D remains unclear. This CDR3 is 14 amino acids long. Trimming stripped 0 bases from V and 0 bases from J, with 6 bases between. Looked up from germline, CDR1 is SGHRS and CDR2 is YFSETQ. This chain's CDR3 is CASSLEGHQETQYF. DNA of the CDR3: TGCGCCAGCAGCTTGGAAGGACACCAAGAGACCCAGTACTTC. Full variable domain (missing parts from reference TRBV5-1 and TRBJ2-5): KAGVTQTPRYLIKTRGQQVTLSCSPISGHRSVSWYQQTPGQGLQFLFEYFSETQRNKGNFPGRFSGRQFSNSRSEMNVSTLELGDSALYLCASSLEGHQETQYFGPGTRLLVL.

This clonotype was seen at least ten times. The gene calls are TRBV20-1 and TRBJ2-3, with TRBD2 matching 8 bases. CDR1 and CDR2 from the germline V gene are DFQATT and SNEGSKA (reference sequence). V lost 6 bases to trimming and J lost 3 bases; unmatched junction nucleotides: 8. This CDR3 comprises 14 residues. The CDR3 reads CSALRTSRTDTQYF. The CDR3 region has the DNA TGCAGTGCGCTTAGGACTAGCCGAACAGATACGCAGTATTTT.

The sample holds many counts of this clonotype. This chain joins TRBV10-3 and TRBJ1-5, with TRBD1 identical over 7 bases. The CDR3 has 14 amino acids. Germline loops: CDR1 ENHRY, CDR2 SYGVKD. J lost 1 base, V lost 5 bases, and 2 bases had no gene match. The CDR3 sequence is CAISSGGSNQPQHF. The CDR3 region has the DNA TGTGCCATCAGTTCAGGGGGGAGCAATCAGCCCCAGCATTTT.

This clonotype was seen many times. V gene TRBV11-2 combines with J gene TRBJ2-1; 7 bases are shared with TRBD2. With V trimmed by 0 bases and J by 3 bases, 14 bases remained unmatched. This CDR3 comprises 19 residues. Germline V gives CDR1 SGHAT, CDR2 FQNNGV. The CDR3 nucleotides read TGTGCCAGCAGCTTAGACGTGTCCCCGGCGGGGGAGCTCTACAATGAGCAGTTCTTC. Protein: CASSLDVSPAGELYNEQFF.

This clonotype showed up just a few times. This chain joins TRBV20-1 and TRBJ2-5; possibly TRBD1 for D (5 bases). V shed 5 bases and J shed 3 bases, with 13 bases lying between them. Looked up from germline, CDR1 is DFQATT and CDR2 is SNEGSKA (reference sequence). The CDR3 extends over 13 amino acids. This chain's CDR3 is CSAPQIGEETQYF. CDR3 DNA: TGCAGTGCTCCACAGATAGGGGAAGAGACCCAGTACTTC.

This clonotype was counted between two and nine times. The rearrangement uses TRBV20-1 and TRBJ2-3; D gene ambiguous. Germline values: CDR1 DFQATT, CDR2 SNEGSKA (reference sequence). With 1 base removed from V and 0 bases from J, the gap between germline ends came to 11 bases. The CDR3 totals 15 residues. In DNA form, the CDR3 reads TGCAGTGCTAGAGTCTGGGGTGCTAGCACAGATACGCAGTATTTT. Amino acid sequence: CSARVWGASTDTQYF.

This chain connects TRBV20-1 to TRBJ1-1, with D tentatively TRBD1 (6 bases). V was pared by 3 bases and J by 0 bases, with 17 bases between. Germline V lookup: CDR1 DFQATT, CDR2 SNEGSKA (reference sequence). CDR3 length: 16 amino acids. CDR3 nucleotide sequence: TGCAGTGCTAGCTTAACAGGGAGCTACATGAACACTGAAGCTTTCTTT. Encoded protein: CSASLTGSYMNTEAFF.

This chain connects TRBV29-1 to TRBJ2-3, with D perhaps TRBD2 (6 bases). Between the trimmed V and J ends, which lost 3 bases and 6 bases, there was a span of 10 bases. The CDR3 is 12 residues long. Germline CDR1 is SQVTM and CDR2 is ANQGSEA. The CDR3 region is CSVDGGEDTQYF. CDR3 DNA: TGCAGCGTTGACGGAGGGGAGGATACGCAGTATTTT.

This clonotype was seen only a few times. The rearrangement joins TRBV4-3 to TRBJ2-1; 7 bases map to TRBD1. CDR1 is LGHNA, CDR2 YSLEER, per germline. J lost 10 bases, V lost 1 base, and 4 bases had no gene match. This CDR3 comprises 13 residues. The CDR3 sequence is CASSQGNRGEQFF. The DNA for the CDR3 is TGCGCCAGCAGCCAAGGAAACAGGGGCGAGCAGTTCTTC.

Concerning this clonotype: Since a much larger clone is just one base distant, this may be a read error. The V gene is TRBV25-1, the J gene TRBJ2-3; TRBD2 matches 7 bases. Germline trimming cut 2 bases from V and 8 bases from J; bases unmatched to any gene: 13. CDR1 is MGHDK, CDR2 SYGVNS, per germline. This CDR3 is 16 amino acids long. CDR3 sequence (DNA): TGTGCCAGCAGTGAAGTAGGGGCAGGGAGGGCAGGTACGCAGTATTTT. Its translation: CASSEVGAGRAGTQYF.

The rearrangement links TRBV5-1 to TRBJ2-1, with D possibly TRBD1 on 5 matching bases. The CDR3 is 13 amino acids. Trimming removed 4 bases from V and 7 bases from J, with 12 bases in between. CDR1 and CDR2 (germline): SGHRS, YFSETQ. CDR3 coding DNA: TGCGCCAGCAGCCTGACAGTACGGAATGAGCAGTTCTTC. It codes for CASSLTVRNEQFF.

This clonotype has ten or more counts. V and J are TRBV5-5 and TRBJ2-3; D is unresolved. Trimming stripped 5 bases from V and 0 bases from J, with 13 bases between. Germline CDR1 and CDR2: SGHKS and YYEKEE (reference sequence). The CDR3 is made up of 15 amino acids. The CDR3, as DNA: TGTGCCAGCAGTTGGGCGGCTACTAGCACAGATACGCAGTATTTT. Amino acids: CASSWAATSTDTQYF.

This clonotype was counted only a few times. V usage is TRBV20-1 and J usage is TRBJ1-1, with 8 bases fitting TRBD1. Germline V gene sequence: CDR1 DFQATT, CDR2 SNEGSKA (reference sequence). The ends lost 6 bases at V and 3 bases at J; junction bases unmatched: 6. The CDR3 consists of 13 residues. CDR3 nucleotide sequence: TGCAGTGCCGCGACAGGGGTGGACACTGAAGCTTTCTTT. This sequence encodes CSAATGVDTEAFF.

This clonotype was detected only a few times. The chain carries TRBV7-9 and TRBJ2-2, with a possible D match to TRBD1 (5 bases). V dropped 5 bases and J dropped 1 base, with 8 bases sitting between them. Looked up from germline, CDR1 is SEHNR and CDR2 is FQNEAQ (reference sequence). The CDR3 spans 14 residues. This CDR3 is CASSTQGNTGELFF. CDR3 bases: TGTGCCAGCAGCACTCAGGGGAACACCGGGGAGCTGTTTTTT.

V and J are TRBV9 and TRBJ2-2, with D perhaps matching TRBD1 or TRBD2 (5 bases each). The CDR3 extends over 15 amino acids. With 4 bases removed from V and 6 bases from J, the gap between germline ends came to 16 bases. The V gene's germline CDR1 is SGDLS and CDR2 YYNGEE. The CDR3 loop is CASSLRGADPGELFF. Written as DNA, the CDR3 is TGTGCCAGCAGCCTTCGGGGCGCAGACCCCGGGGAGCTGTTTTTT.

The sample holds a few counts of this clonotype. The chain joins TRBV12-3 or TRBV12-4 to TRBJ1-2; no clear D gene. V was pared by 5 bases and J by 6 bases, with 16 bases between. This CDR3 has 14 residues. The CDR3 protein is CASSPVLRGHGYTF. For the CDR3, the DNA is TGTGCCAGCAGTCCCGTCCTTAGAGGCCATGGCTACACCTTC.

The V and J genes are TRBV12-3 or TRBV12-4 and TRBJ2-1, with 11 bases that match TRBD2. This CDR3 is built from 14 residues. Trimming removed 6 bases from V and 6 bases from J; junction bases left unmatched: 4. CDR3 sequence (DNA): TGTGCCAGCAGGCCGGGACTAGCGGTCAATGAGCAGTTCTTC. Amino acids: CASRPGLAVNEQFF.

This clonotype was recorded a few times. The gene calls are TRBV9 and TRBJ1-2; the match to TRBD1 covers 8 bases. V trimming: 5 bases; J trimming: 7 bases; junction bases outside the gene matches: 19. The CDR3 covers 17 residues. CDR1 is SGDLS, CDR2 YYNGEE, per germline. The CDR3 loop is CASSLLPIPTGEVGYTF. Here the CDR3 DNA reads TGTGCCAGCAGTCTTCTGCCGATACCGACAGGGGAGGTTGGCTACACCTTC.

Many counts were recorded for this clonotype. The V and J genes are TRBV27 and TRBJ2-3; 7 bases fit TRBD2. Germline V CDR1 and CDR2: MNHEY, SMNVEV (reference sequence). With V trimmed by 6 bases and J by 3 bases, 9 bases remained unmatched. The CDR3 contains 15 residues. CDR3 in DNA: TGTGCCAGCAGCCAGCCGGGGGGTAGTACAGATACGCAGTATTTT. Translating gives CASSQPGGSTDTQYF.

This chain links TRBV2 with TRBJ1-1, with D possibly TRBD1 on 6 matching bases. The CDR3 has 13 residues. Germline lookup yields CDR1 SNHLY and CDR2 FYNNEI. V lost 4 bases and J 5 bases, leaving 11 bases between the germline ends. The CDR3: CASSAWGRTEAFF. The CDR3 DNA reads as TGTGCCAGCAGTGCCTGGGGGCGGACTGAAGCTTTCTTT.

The chain recombines TRBV4-2 with TRBJ2-1, with 10 bases identical to TRBD2. The CDR3 totals 15 residues. V trimming: 4 bases; J trimming: 9 bases; junction bases outside the gene matches: 9. Germline V gene lookup returns CDR1 LGHNA and CDR2 YNFKEQ. The CDR3 sequence: CASSPILAGVGEQFF. CDR3 in DNA: TGTGCCAGCAGCCCAATTCTAGCGGGAGTCGGTGAGCAGTTCTTC.

The V and J genes are TRBV3-1 and TRBJ2-1; 11 positions match TRBD1. This CDR3 has 14 amino acids. Germline assignment: CDR1 LGHDT and CDR2 YNNKEL (reference sequence). V trimming: 4 bases; J trimming: 6 bases; junction bases outside the gene matches: 2. CDR3 in amino acids: CASSRTGGVNEQFF. CDR3 nucleotide sequence: TGTGCCAGCAGCCGGACAGGGGGCGTCAATGAGCAGTTCTTC.

The V call is TRBV6-2 or TRBV6-3, the J call TRBJ2-7; tentative D call: TRBD1 (6 bases). This CDR3 has 14 amino acids. Germline values: CDR1 MNHEY, CDR2 SVGEGT. With 0 bases removed from V and 2 bases from J, the gap between germline ends came to 8 bases. CDR3: CASSYSTGTYEQYF. For the CDR3, the DNA is TGTGCCAGCAGTTACTCCACAGGGACCTACGAGCAGTACTTC.

The table lists this clonotype with a few counts. This chain uses TRBV7-9 with TRBJ2-1; the D is unclear. This CDR3 is built from 11 residues. CDR1 and CDR2 from the germline V gene are SEHNR and FQNEAQ (reference sequence). The V and J ends lost 3 bases and 9 bases respectively, with 6 bases between them. This CDR3 reads CASSLSGEQFF. CDR3 nucleotides: TGTGCCAGCAGCTTGTCTGGTGAGCAGTTCTTC.

The gene calls are TRBV12-5 and TRBJ2-5; D gene unclear. CDR1 is LGHNT, CDR2 FRNRAP, per germline. V was pared by 2 bases and J by 4 bases, with 8 bases between. This CDR3 contains 13 residues. CDR3: CASGLWSGETQYF. The DNA for the CDR3 is TGTGCTAGTGGTTTGTGGTCGGGAGAGACCCAGTACTTC.

This clonotype was detected ten times or more. The V and J genes are TRBV12-3 or TRBV12-4 and TRBJ1-1, with D uncertain. V lost 5 bases, J lost 10 bases, and 11 bases lay in between. The length of the CDR3 is 11 residues. CDR3 residues: CASSPGRGAFF. In DNA form, the CDR3 reads TGTGCCAGCAGTCCCGGCCGGGGAGCTTTCTTT.